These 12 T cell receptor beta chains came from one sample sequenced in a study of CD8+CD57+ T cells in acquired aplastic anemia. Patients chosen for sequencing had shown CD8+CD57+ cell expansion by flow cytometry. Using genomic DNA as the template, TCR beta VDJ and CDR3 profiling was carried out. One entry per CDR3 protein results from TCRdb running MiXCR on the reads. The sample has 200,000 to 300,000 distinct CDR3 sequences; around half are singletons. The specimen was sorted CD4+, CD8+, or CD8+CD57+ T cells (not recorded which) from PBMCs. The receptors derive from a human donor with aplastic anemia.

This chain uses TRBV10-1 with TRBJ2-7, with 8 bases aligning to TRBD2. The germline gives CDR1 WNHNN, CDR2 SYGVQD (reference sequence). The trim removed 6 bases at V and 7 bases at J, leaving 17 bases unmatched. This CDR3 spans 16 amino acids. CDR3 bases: TGCGCCAGCAGCGACGGAAGGATGACTAGCGTGGGGGAGCAGTACTTC. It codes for CASSDGRMTSVGEQYF.

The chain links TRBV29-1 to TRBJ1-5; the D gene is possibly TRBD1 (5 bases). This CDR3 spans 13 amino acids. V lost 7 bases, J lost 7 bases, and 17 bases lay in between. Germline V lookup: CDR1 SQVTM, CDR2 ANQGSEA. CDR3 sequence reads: CSARGGSGQPQHF. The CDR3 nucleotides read TGCAGCGCCCGGGGGGGGTCGGGGCAGCCCCAGCATTTT.

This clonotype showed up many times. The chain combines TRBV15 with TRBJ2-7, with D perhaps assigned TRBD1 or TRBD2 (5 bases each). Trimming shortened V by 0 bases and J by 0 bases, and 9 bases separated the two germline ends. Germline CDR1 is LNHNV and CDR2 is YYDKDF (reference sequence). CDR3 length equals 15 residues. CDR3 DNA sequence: TGTGCCACCAGCAGAGACTGGGGGAGCTCCTACGAGCAGTACTTC. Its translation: CATSRDWGSSYEQYF.

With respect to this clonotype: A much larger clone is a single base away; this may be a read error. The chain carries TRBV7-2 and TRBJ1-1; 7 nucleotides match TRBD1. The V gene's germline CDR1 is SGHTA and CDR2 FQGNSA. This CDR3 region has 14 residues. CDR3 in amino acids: CASSLGQLNTEALF. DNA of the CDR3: TGTGCCAGCAGTTTGGGACAGTTGAACACTGAAGCTCTCTTT.

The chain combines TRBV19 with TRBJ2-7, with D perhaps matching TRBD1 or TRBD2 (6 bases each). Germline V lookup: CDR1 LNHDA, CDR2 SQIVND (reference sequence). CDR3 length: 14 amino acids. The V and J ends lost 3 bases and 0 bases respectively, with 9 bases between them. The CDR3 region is CASSIGGGSYEQYF. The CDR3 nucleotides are TGTGCCAGTAGTATCGGGGGCGGCTCCTACGAGCAGTACTTC.

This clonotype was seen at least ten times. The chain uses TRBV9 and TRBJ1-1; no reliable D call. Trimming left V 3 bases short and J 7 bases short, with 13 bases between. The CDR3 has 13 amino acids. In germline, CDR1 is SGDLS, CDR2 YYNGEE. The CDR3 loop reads CASSDYSGVEAFF. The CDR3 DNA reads TGTGCCAGCAGCGACTACAGTGGGGTTGAAGCTTTCTTT.

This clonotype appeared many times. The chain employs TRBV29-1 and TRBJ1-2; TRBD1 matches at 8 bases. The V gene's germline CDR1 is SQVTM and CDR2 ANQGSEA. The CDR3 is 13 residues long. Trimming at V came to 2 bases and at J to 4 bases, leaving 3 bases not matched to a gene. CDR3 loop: CSVEQGASYGYTF. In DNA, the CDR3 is TGCAGCGTTGAACAGGGGGCCTCCTATGGCTACACCTTC.

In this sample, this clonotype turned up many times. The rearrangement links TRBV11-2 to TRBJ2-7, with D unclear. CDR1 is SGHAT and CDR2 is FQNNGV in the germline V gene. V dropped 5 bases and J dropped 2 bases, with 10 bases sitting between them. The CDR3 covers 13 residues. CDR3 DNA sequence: TGTGCCAGCAGCATCGGGCTGCCCTACGAGCAGTACTTC. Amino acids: CASSIGLPYEQYF.

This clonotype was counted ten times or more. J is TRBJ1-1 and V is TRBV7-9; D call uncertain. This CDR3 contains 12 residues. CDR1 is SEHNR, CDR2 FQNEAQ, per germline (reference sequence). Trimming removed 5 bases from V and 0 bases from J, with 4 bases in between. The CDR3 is CASSPMNTEAFF. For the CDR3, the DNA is TGTGCCAGCAGCCCAATGAACACTGAAGCTTTCTTT.

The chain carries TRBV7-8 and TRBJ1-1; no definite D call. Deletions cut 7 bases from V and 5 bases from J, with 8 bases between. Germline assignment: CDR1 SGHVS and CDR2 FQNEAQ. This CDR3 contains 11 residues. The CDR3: CASTRHTEAFF. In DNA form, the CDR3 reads TGTGCCAGCACAAGGCATACTGAAGCTTTCTTT.

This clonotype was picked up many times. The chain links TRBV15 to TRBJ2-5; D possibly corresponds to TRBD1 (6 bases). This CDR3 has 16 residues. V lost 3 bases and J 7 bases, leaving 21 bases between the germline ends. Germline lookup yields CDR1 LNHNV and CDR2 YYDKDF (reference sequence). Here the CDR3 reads CATSSSTGHISVTQYF. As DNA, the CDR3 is TGTGCCACCAGCAGTTCGACGGGACACATTTCGGTGACCCAGTACTTC.

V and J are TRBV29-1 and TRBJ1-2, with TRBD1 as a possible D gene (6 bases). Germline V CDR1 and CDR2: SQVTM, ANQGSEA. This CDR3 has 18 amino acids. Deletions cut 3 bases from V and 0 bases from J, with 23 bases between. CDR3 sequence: CSVETGGGTKIPNYGYTF. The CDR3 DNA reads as TGCAGCGTTGAGACGGGGGGCGGGACGAAAATTCCTAACTATGGCTACACCTTC.